This record looks at one T cell receptor beta chain sequence and its context. Its antigen is currently unknown. Some clones are missing from TCRdb's copy, which holds only in-frame ones; the method was immunoSEQ multiplex PCR. The sample gives over 130,000 clones, nearly 95% of which show up once; 1.5% is in the top ten. The sample is drawn from a study of CD4+ T cells in melanoma. General study results and limits: In melanoma, neoantigen-specific CD4+ T cells reportedly differed in differentiation state. CD8+ T cell, macrophage and B cell function reportedly correlated with neoantigen-specific CD4+ T cells.

Trimming removed 9 bases from V and 0 bases from J, with 11 bases in between. The CDR3 totals 13 residues. Germline V gene data show CDR1 as LNHDA and CDR2 as SQIVND (reference sequence). This TCR derives from a human donor with melanoma. The chain is built from TRBV19 and TRBJ1-1, with D unclear. The CDR3 region is CASGLDVNTEAFF. CDR3 DNA: TGTGCCAGCGGACTAGACGTGAACACTGAAGCTTTCTTT.